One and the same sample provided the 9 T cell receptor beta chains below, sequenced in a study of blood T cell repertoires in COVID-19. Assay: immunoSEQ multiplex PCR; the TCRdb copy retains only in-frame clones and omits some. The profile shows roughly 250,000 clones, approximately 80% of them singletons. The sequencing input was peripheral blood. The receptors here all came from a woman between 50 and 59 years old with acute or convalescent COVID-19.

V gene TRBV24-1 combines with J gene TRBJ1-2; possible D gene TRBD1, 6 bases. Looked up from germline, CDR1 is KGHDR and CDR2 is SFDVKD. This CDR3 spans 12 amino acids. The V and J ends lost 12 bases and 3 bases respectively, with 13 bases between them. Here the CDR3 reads CAASQGDYGYTF. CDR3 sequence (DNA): TGTGCCGCGTCACAGGGCGACTATGGCTACACCTTC.

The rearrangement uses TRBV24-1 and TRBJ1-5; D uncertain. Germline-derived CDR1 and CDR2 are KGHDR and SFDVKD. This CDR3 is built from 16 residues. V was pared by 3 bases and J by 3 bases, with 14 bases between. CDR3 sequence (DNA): TGTGCCACCAGTGATCCCACGGGGAGGGACAATCAGCCCCAGCATTTT. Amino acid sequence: CATSDPTGRDNQPQHF.

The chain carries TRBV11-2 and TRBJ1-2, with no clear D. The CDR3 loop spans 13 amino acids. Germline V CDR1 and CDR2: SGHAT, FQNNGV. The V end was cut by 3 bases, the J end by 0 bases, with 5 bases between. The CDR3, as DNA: TGTGCCAGCAGCTTTACAGCTAACTATGGCTACACCTTC. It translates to CASSFTANYGYTF.

CDR3 coding DNA: TGTGCCAGCGGGGCGGGGGAATACAATGAGCAGTTCTTC. This codes for CASGAGEYNEQFF. This sequence joins TRBV9 and TRBJ2-1; 7 bases agree with TRBD2. The CDR3 extends over 13 amino acids. V gave up 7 bases and J gave up 4 bases; unmatched junction bases: 5. CDR1 and CDR2 from the germline V gene are SGDLS and YYNGEE.

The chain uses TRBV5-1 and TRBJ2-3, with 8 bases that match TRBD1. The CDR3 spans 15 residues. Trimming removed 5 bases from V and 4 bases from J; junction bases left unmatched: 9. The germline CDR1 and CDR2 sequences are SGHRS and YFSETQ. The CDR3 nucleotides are TGCGCCAGCAGTAGGACAGGGAGTAATGCAGATACGCAGTATTTT. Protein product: CASSRTGSNADTQYF.

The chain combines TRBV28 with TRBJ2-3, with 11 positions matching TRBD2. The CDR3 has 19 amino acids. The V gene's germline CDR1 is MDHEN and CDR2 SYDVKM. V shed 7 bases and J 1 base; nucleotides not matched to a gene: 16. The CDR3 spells CASTLLAYVAGGRTDTQYF. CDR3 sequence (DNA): TGTGCCAGCACCCTACTGGCTTACGTAGCGGGGGGGCGCACAGATACGCAGTATTTT. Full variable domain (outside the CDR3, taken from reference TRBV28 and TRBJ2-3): DVKVTQSSRYLVKRTGEKVFLECVQDMDHENMFWYRQDPGLGLRLIYFSYDVKMKEKGDIPEGYSVSREKKERFSLILESASTNQTSMYLCASTLLAYVAGGRTDTQYFGPGTRLTVL.

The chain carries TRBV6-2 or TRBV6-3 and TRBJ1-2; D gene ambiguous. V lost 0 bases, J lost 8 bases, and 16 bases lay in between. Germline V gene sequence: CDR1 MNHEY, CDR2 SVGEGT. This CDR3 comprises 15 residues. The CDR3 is CASSYSTGETAGYTF. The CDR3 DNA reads TGTGCCAGCAGTTACTCGACCGGGGAGACCGCCGGCTACACCTTC.

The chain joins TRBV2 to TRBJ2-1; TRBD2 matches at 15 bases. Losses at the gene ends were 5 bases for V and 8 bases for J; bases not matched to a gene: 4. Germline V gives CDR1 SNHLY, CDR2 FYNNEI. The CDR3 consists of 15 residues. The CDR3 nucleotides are TGTGCCAGCAGTTGGACTAGCGGGAGGGCGCATGAGCAGTTCTTC. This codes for CASSWTSGRAHEQFF. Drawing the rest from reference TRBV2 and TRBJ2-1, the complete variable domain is EPEVTQTPSHQVTQMGQEVILRCVPISNHLYFYWYRQILGQKVEFLVSFYNNEISEKSEIFDDQFSVERPDGSNFTLKIRSTKLEDSAMYFCASSWTSGRAHEQFFGPGTRLTVL.

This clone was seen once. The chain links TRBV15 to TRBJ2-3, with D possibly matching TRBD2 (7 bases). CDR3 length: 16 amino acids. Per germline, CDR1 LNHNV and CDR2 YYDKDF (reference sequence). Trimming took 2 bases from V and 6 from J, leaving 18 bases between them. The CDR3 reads CATSRPGEGVVDTQYF. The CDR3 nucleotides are TGTGCCACCAGCAGACCAGGGGAGGGGGTGGTGGATACGCAGTATTTT. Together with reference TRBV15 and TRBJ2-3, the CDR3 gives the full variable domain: DAMVIQNPRYQVTQFGKPVTLSCSQTLNHNVMYWYQQKSSQAPKLLFHYYDKDFNNEADTPDNFQSRRPNTSFCFLDIRSPGLGDTAMYLCATSRPGEGVVDTQYFGPGTRLTVL.